The clone carrying this T cell receptor (beta chain) was counted many times. Its antigen remains unidentified. This specimen comes from a study of T cells in Graves' hyperthyroidism and ophthalmopathy. Overall study context: The blood sample was taken at first diagnosis, before treatment began.

In the ophthalmopathy cohort, Clinical Activity Score was at least 3, NOSPECS grade at least 4, and duration under 3 months. Reasons for excluding patients were uncontrolled infection, other autoimmune disease, pregnancy or lactation. The CDR3 consists of 14 residues. Trimming stripped 1 base from V and 0 bases from J, with 6 bases between. Per germline, CDR1 LGHDT and CDR2 YNNKEL (reference sequence). Whole-study findings and limits: Stable hyperthyroidism was told apart from ophthalmopathy by a model built on 13 V-J features.

Regions amplified from RNA transcripts were the TCR beta CDR3 regions. The HTBI set primed first-round TCR CDR3 RT-PCR. From the multiplex PCR reads, TCRdb called clonotypes with MiXCR, one entry per CDR3 protein. In the table there are around 540,000 distinct CDR3 sequences, more than 15% of which are singletons. This TCR was recovered from a woman between 25 and 40 years old with Graves' ophthalmopathy. The chain uses TRBV3-1 and TRBJ1-1, with TRBD1 as a possible D gene (5 bases). Sequenced material: blood. CDR3 sequence reads: CASSQGRVNTEAFF. CDR3 in DNA: TGTGCCAGCAGCCAAGGCAGGGTGAACACTGAAGCTTTCTTT.